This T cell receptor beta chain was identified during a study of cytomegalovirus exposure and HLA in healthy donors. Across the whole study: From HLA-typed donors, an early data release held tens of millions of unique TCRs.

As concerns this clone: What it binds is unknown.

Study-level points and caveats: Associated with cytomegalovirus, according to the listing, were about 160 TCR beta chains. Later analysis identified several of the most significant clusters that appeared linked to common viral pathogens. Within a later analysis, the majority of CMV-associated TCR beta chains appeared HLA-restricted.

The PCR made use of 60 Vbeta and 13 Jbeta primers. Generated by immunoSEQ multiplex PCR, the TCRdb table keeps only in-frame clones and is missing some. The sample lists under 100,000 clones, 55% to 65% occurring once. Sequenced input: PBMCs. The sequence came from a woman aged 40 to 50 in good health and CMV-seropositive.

CDR3 region: CASSQSGGDAGYGYTF. CDR3 sequence (DNA): TGTGCCAGCAGCCAGTCGGGGGGGGACGCGGGCTATGGCTACACCTTC. The genes are TRBV7-2 and TRBJ1-2; D may be TRBD1 (5 bases). Germline V CDR1 and CDR2: SGHTA, FQGNSA. V lost 5 bases to trimming and J lost 4 bases, with 20 bases between them. The CDR3 runs to 16 residues.